The TCR beta chain described here comes from a study of early T cells in non-severe SARS-CoV-2 infection. With 3 bases removed from V and 0 bases from J, the gap between germline ends came to 11 bases. Germline assignment: CDR1 KGHDR and CDR2 SFDVKD. This CDR3 has 16 residues. Each cDNA molecule carried a unique molecular identifier. TCRdb ran MiXCR on the 5' RACE reads and lists one entry per CDR3 protein. The sample has tens of thousands of distinct CDR3 sequences; 4.5% to 6% are singletons. This clonotype was counted a few times. The V gene is TRBV24-1, the J gene TRBJ2-1; weak D call: TRBD1 (6 bases). Sequenced sample: whole blood. This TCR came from an adult who was a healthcare worker with PCR-confirmed SARS-CoV-2 infection or an uninfected control (not recorded which). The CDR3 loop is CATSDTTGSSYNEQFF. CDR3 sequence (DNA): TGTGCCACCAGTGATACCACAGGGTCCTCCTACAATGAGCAGTTCTTC.